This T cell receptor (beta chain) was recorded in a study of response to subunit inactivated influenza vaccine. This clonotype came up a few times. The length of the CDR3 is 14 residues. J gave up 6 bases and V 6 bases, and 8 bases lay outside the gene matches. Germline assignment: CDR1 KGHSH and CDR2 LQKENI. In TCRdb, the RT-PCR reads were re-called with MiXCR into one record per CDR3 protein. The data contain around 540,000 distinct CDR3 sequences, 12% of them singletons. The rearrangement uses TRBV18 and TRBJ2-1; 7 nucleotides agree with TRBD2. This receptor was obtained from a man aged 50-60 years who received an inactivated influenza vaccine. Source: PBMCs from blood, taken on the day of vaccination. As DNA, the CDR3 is TGTGCCAGCTCTCCTACTAGCGAACCCAATGAGCAGTTCTTC. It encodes CASSPTSEPNEQFF.